Listed below are T cell receptor beta chains from one sample, sequenced in a study of cytotoxic CD8 clonotypes in ibrutinib-treated CLL. Data came from immunoSEQ multiplex PCR; TCRdb stores just in-frame clones and leaves some out. In the table there are 45,000 or so clones, roughly three quarters of which are singletons. The source material was PBMCs, sampled after 12 months of ibrutinib treatment. The receptor source for this set is a human donor with chronic lymphocytic leukemia. Both conserved end residues are part of each CDR3. Each record gives: V gene, CDR3 length, D gene, J gene, clone size, CDR3 protein, CDR3 DNA. D genes are given only for firm matches. Clone sizes are given selectively: once, few, many, or a class where the clone is expanded.

>TRBV27|13|.|TRBJ2-5|.
CASSRKDGETQYF
TGTGCCAGCAGCCGGAAGGACGGGGAGACCCAGTACTTC
>TRBV6-5|15|TRBD1|TRBJ2-3|.
CASRPGGISTDTQYF
TGTGCCAGCAGACCAGGGGGCATTAGCACAGATACGCAGTATTTT
>TRBV5-1|15|.|TRBJ2-6|.
CASSGGGSGANVLTF
TGCGCCAGCAGCGGAGGGGGCTCTGGGGCCAACGTCCTGACTTTC
>TRBV28|15|TRBD2|TRBJ2-2|.
CASSTGSGILGELFF
TGTGCCAGCAGCACAGGAAGCGGGATACTCGGGGAGCTGTTTTTT
>TRBV5-5|13|.|TRBJ1-1|.
CASSLPGAAEAFF
TGTGCCAGCAGCTTGCCGGGGGCGGCTGAAGCTTTCTTT
>TRBV15|14|.|TRBJ2-2|.
CATSRDGGTGELFF
TGTGCCACCAGCAGAGATGGAGGAACCGGGGAGCTGTTTTTT
>TRBV11-2|15|.|TRBJ2-3|few
CASSLVGRGTDTQYF
TGTGCCAGCAGCTTAGTTGGAAGGGGCACAGATACGCAGTATTTT
>TRBV7-2|18|TRBD2|TRBJ2-7|.
CASSLVSTSGRDRDEQYF
TGTGCCAGCAGCTTAGTGTCGACTAGCGGGAGGGATAGGGACGAGCAGTACTTC
>TRBV6-1|14|.|TRBJ2-2|.
CASRQGTNTGELFF
TGTGCCAGCAGACAGGGGACTAACACCGGGGAGCTGTTTTTT
>TRBV18|13|.|TRBJ1-5|few
CASSPDRNQPQHF
TGTGCCAGCTCACCCGACAGGAATCAGCCCCAGCATTTT
>TRBV10-3|13|TRBD2|TRBJ2-3|few
CAISELREGTQYF
TGTGCCATCAGTGAGTTAAGGGAGGGTACGCAGTATTTT
>TRBV4-1|16|TRBD2|TRBJ2-5|few
CASSEVPAGAIKTQYF
TGCGCCAGCAGCGAAGTCCCAGCGGGAGCGATAAAGACCCAGTACTTC
>TRBV5-1|15|TRBD2|TRBJ2-7|.
CASAEGGRTLDEQYF
TGCGCCAGCGCAGAGGGCGGGAGGACCCTAGACGAGCAGTACTTC
>TRBV6-1|15|.|TRBJ1-3|once
CASRADGGAGNTIYF
TGTGCCAGCAGAGCCGACGGGGGCGCTGGAAACACCATATATTTT
>TRBV29-1|13|.|TRBJ2-3|.
CSDQPGATDTQYF
TGCAGCGACCAGCCGGGAGCCACAGATACGCAGTATTTT
>TRBV28|15|.|TRBJ1-4|.
CASSASSPGGEKLFF
TGTGCCAGCAGTGCATCCTCGCCGGGGGGGGAAAAACTGTTTTTT
>TRBV7-9|16|.|TRBJ2-6|few
CASSSGGGSGANVLTF
TGTGCCAGCAGCTCAGGAGGCGGCTCTGGGGCCAACGTCCTGACTTTC
>TRBV4-3|15|TRBD1|TRBJ2-5|.
CASSQNPGQQETQYF
TGCGCCAGCAGCCAAAATCCGGGACAGCAAGAGACCCAGTACTTC
>TRBV6-5|14|.|TRBJ2-1|.
CASSYLPSYNEQFF
TGTGCCAGCAGTTACCTACCCTCCTACAATGAGCAGTTCTTC
>TRBV27|14|.|TRBJ2-7|.
CASSPGTSLYEQYF
TGTGCCAGCAGTCCCGGGACTTCACTCTACGAGCAGTACTTC
>TRBV28|15|TRBD2|TRBJ2-7|.
CATDSTGLAGGEQYF
TGTGCCACCGACTCAACCGGGCTAGCGGGCGGGGAGCAGTACTTC
>TRBV10-2|16|.|TRBJ1-5|.
CASSESPGNSNQPQHF
TGCGCCAGCAGTGAGTCGCCCGGGAATAGCAATCAGCCCCAGCATTTT
>TRBV2|14|.|TRBJ1-5|.
CASRGGERNQPQHF
TGTGCCAGCAGGGGGGGGGAACGCAATCAGCCCCAGCATTTT
>TRBV10-3|12|TRBD1|TRBJ2-7|.
CAIMGTDYEQYF
TGTGCCATCATGGGGACAGACTACGAGCAGTACTTC
>TRBV5-1|16|TRBD2|TRBJ2-2|.
CASSLEGLAVTGELFF
TGCGCCAGCAGCTTGGAAGGGCTAGCGGTCACCGGGGAGCTGTTTTTT
>TRBV28|14|.|TRBJ1-2|.
CASSLGQANYGYTF
TGTGCCAGCAGTTTAGGGCAGGCTAACTATGGCTACACCTTC
>TRBV19|14|.|TRBJ2-7|.
CASSISNGDYEQYF
TGTGCCAGTAGTATAAGTAACGGAGACTACGAGCAGTACTTC
>TRBV2|13|.|TRBJ2-1|few
CASSFEGHNEQFF
TGTGCCAGCAGTTTCGAGGGCCACAATGAGCAGTTCTTC
>TRBV7-9|15|TRBD1|TRBJ1-1|.
CASSLGDRGNTEAFF
TGTGCCAGCAGCTTAGGGGACAGGGGGAACACTGAAGCTTTCTTT
>TRBV7-9|13|.|TRBJ2-5|.
CASSASGQETQYF
TGTGCCAGCAGCGCCTCGGGACAAGAGACCCAGTACTTC
>TRBV7-2|15|.|TRBJ2-1|.
CASRFDWGSYNEQFF
TGTGCCAGCAGGTTCGACTGGGGCTCCTACAATGAGCAGTTCTTC
>TRBV9|14|.|TRBJ2-4|.
CASSVTSSKNIQYF
TGTGCCAGCAGCGTCACAAGTAGTAAAAACATTCAGTACTTC
>TRBV6-6|11|.|TRBJ2-1|.
CASSRGNEQFF
TGTGCCAGCAGTAGAGGGAATGAGCAGTTCTTC
>TRBV9|16|.|TRBJ2-1|once
CASSLTNLDHHNEQFF
TGTGCCAGCAGCTTGACAAACTTGGACCATCACAATGAGCAGTTCTTC
>TRBV2|13|.|TRBJ1-1|once
CASRYNRNTEAFF
TGTGCCAGCAGGTATAACAGGAACACTGAAGCTTTCTTT
>TRBV6-6|12|TRBD1|TRBJ1-2|.
CASGQGNYGYTF
TGTGCCAGCGGACAGGGAAACTATGGCTACACCTTC
>TRBV5-1|14|.|TRBJ1-5|.
CASRPGGEDQPQHF
TGCGCCAGCAGACCCGGGGGGGAAGATCAGCCCCAGCATTTT
>TRBV15|14|.|TRBJ2-1|once
CATSRDGGNNEQFF
TGTGCCACCAGCAGAGATGGCGGGAACAATGAGCAGTTCTTC
>TRBV10-1|15|.|TRBJ2-3|.
CARLAGPLNTDTQYF
TGCGCCAGGCTGGCGGGGCCCCTTAACACAGATACGCAGTATTTT
>TRBV7-2|15|.|TRBJ2-7|.
CASSLDPLAMGEQYF
TGTGCCAGCAGCTTAGATCCCCTGGCTATGGGCGAGCAGTACTTC
>TRBV7-3|13|.|TRBJ2-6|.
CASGADGANVLTF
TGTGCCAGCGGGGCGGACGGGGCCAACGTCCTGACTTTC
>TRBV2|16|.|TRBJ2-3|.
CASSEGVRDGGDTQYF
TGTGCCAGCAGTGAAGGGGTGCGGGATGGGGGCGATACGCAGTATTTT
>TRBV18|17|TRBD1|TRBJ2-7|few
CASSDRDSNYLVYEQYF
TGTGCCAGCTCTGACCGGGACAGCAATTATTTAGTCTACGAGCAGTACTTC
>TRBV6-4|14|TRBD1|TRBJ2-2|.
CASSDGQGAGELFF
TGTGCCAGCAGTGACGGACAGGGGGCCGGGGAGCTGTTTTTT
>TRBV28|15|TRBD2|TRBJ2-2|.
CASSRTSGSTGELFF
TGTGCCAGCAGTCGGACTAGCGGTAGCACCGGGGAGCTGTTTTTT
>TRBV5-8|16|TRBD1|TRBJ2-1|.
CASSLRQGAGSNEQFF
TGTGCCAGCAGCCTTCGACAGGGGGCAGGCAGCAATGAGCAGTTCTTC
>TRBV6-6|14|TRBD2|TRBJ2-7|.
CASNASGRDYEQYF
TGTGCCAGCAACGCTAGCGGGAGAGACTACGAGCAGTACTTC
>TRBV18|16|.|TRBJ2-2|.
CASSPSQGAGTGELFF
TGTGCCAGCTCACCCAGCCAGGGCGCAGGCACCGGGGAGCTGTTTTTT
>TRBV23-1|10|TRBD1|TRBJ1-5|.
CASSSRGDSF
TGCGCCAGCAGTTCCCGAGGGGACAGCTTT
>TRBV7-9|13|TRBD1|TRBJ1-1|.
CASSQFEGAEAFF
TGTGCCAGCAGCCAATTCGAGGGGGCGGAAGCTTTCTTT
>TRBV7-8|15|.|TRBJ2-5|.
CASSIDAGYQETQYF
TGTGCCAGCAGCATCGACGCAGGGTACCAAGAGACCCAGTACTTC
>TRBV5-4|16|TRBD2|TRBJ2-2|.
CASSLSRTSVAGELFF
TGTGCCAGCAGCTTATCCCGGACTAGTGTCGCCGGGGAGCTGTTTTTT
>TRBV7-2|14|.|TRBJ2-2|.
CASSFRVGYGELFF
TGTGCCAGCAGCTTCCGTGTGGGATACGGGGAGCTGTTTTTT
>TRBV11-3|15|.|TRBJ2-7|.
CANSLGALPRAEQYF
TGTGCCAACAGCTTAGGAGCCCTTCCTAGAGCCGAGCAGTACTTC
>TRBV20-1|10|.|TRBJ2-1|few
CSAANDEQFF
TGCAGTGCTGCCAACGATGAGCAGTTCTTC
>TRBV19|14|.|TRBJ2-4|.
CASSVGGSPNIQYF
TGTGCCAGTAGTGTTGGTGGGAGCCCCAACATTCAGTACTTC
>TRBV13|13|.|TRBJ1-1|few
CASSFRVGTEAFF
TGTGCCAGCAGCTTCCGGGTAGGCACTGAAGCTTTCTTT
>TRBV18|13|.|TRBJ1-2|.
CASSPDVGNGYTF
TGTGCCAGCTCACCCGACGTCGGAAATGGCTACACCTTC
>TRBV6-1|14|.|TRBJ2-1|.
CASWTGSSYNEQFF
TGTGCCAGTTGGACGGGGAGCTCCTACAATGAGCAGTTCTTC